This is a list of T cell receptor beta chains from one sample in a study of T cell repertoires in cytomegalovirus infection. A single record per CDR3 protein comes from TCRdb applying MiXCR to the reads. The sample shows 110,000 to 150,000 distinct CDR3 sequences, 5.5% to 7% of them seen only once. Sequences were obtained from PBMCs. All receptors come from a human donor in good health (CMV status not recorded). Some clones in this sample may be carry-over from other donors' samples. CDR3s include the opening cysteine and the closing phenylalanine or tryptophan.

j_call | v_call | cdr3_aa
TRBJ1-2 | TRBV6-1 | CASSAERNYGYTF
TRBJ1-1 | TRBV7-2 | CASSLQGLSEAFF
TRBJ1-1 | TRBV7-2 | CASSLGPANTEAFF
TRBJ2-5 | TRBV7-9 | CASSLAGRRETQYF
TRBJ2-6 | TRBV7-2 | CAIFSGANVLTF
TRBJ1-1 | TRBV29-1 | CSYRQGRTEAFF
TRBJ1-5 | TRBV4-1 | CASSQARTGGNQPQHF
TRBJ2-5 | TRBV20-1 | CSASAGEETQYF
TRBJ1-5 | TRBV6-2/TRBV6-3 | CASSPGTGSLGNQPQHF
TRBJ2-1 | TRBV7-2 | CASSLAGGLDNEQFF
TRBJ1-2 | TRBV27 | CASNVGQGASGYTF